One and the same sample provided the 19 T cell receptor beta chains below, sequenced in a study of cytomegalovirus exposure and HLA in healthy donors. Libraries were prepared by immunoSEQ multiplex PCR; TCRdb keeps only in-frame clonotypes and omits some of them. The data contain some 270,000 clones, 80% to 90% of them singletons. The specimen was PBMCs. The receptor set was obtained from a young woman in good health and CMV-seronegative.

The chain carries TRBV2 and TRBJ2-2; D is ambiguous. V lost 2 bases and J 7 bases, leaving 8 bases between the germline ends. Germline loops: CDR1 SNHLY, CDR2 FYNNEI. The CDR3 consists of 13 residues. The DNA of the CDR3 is TGTGCCAGCAGTGAAAGCCTGATCGGGGAGCTGTTTTTT. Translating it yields CASSESLIGELFF.

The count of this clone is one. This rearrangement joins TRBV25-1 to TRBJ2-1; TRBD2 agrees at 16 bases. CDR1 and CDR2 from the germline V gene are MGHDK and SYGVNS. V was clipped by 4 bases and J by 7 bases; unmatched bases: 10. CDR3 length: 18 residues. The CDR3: CASSVSGLAGGPGNEQFF. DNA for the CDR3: TGTGCCAGCAGTGTATCGGGACTAGCGGGAGGGCCGGGGAATGAGCAGTTCTTC. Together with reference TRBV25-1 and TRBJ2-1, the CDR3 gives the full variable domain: EADIYQTPRYLVIGTGKKITLECSQTMGHDKMYWYQQDPGMELHLIHYSYGVNSTEKGDLSSESTVSRIRTEHFPLTLESARPSHTSQYLCASSVSGLAGGPGNEQFFGPGTRLTVL.

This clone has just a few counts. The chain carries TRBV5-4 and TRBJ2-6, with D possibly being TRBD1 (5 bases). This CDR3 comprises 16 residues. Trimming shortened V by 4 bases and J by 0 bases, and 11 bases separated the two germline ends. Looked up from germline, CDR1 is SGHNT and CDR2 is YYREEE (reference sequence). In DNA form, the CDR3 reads TGTGCCAGCAGCCCCAAAACAGGCTCTGGGGCCAACGTCCTGACTTTC. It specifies CASSPKTGSGANVLTF. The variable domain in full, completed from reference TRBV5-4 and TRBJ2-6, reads ETGVTQSPTHLIKTRGQQVTLRCSSQSGHNTVSWYQQALGQGPQFIFQYYREEENGRGNFPPRFSGLQFPNYSSELNVNALELDDSALYLCASSPKTGSGANVLTFGAGSRLTVL.

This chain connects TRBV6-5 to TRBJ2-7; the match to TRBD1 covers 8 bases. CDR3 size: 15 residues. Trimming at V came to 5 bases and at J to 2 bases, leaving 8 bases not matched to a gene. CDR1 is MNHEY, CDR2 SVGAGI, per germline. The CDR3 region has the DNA TGTGCCAGCAGTACCAGACAGGGGTTGGCCTACGAGCAGTACTTC. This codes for CASSTRQGLAYEQYF.

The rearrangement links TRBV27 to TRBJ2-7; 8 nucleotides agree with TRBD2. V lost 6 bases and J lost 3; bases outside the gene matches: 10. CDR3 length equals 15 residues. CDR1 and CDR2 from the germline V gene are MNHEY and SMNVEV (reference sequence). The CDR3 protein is CASSFGGADFYEQYF. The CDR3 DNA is TGTGCCAGCAGCTTCGGGGGGGCGGATTTCTACGAGCAGTACTTC.

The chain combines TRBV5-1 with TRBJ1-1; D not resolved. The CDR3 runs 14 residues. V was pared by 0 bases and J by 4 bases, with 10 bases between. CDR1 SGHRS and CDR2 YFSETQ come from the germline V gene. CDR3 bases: TGCGCCAGCAGCTTGGATCCCGGGTTCACTGAAGCTTTCTTT. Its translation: CASSLDPGFTEAFF.

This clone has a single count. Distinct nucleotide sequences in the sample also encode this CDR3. CDR3 nucleotide sequence: TGTGCCTGGAGTGTAGGGGGTGAGACCCAGTACTTC. This sequence encodes CAWSVGGETQYF. The chain couples TRBV30 to TRBJ2-5; maybe TRBD1 (6 bases). Germline V lookup: CDR1 GTSNPN, CDR2 SVGIG (reference sequence). This CDR3 comprises 12 residues. V was trimmed by 0 bases and J by 5 bases, leaving 7 bases between them.

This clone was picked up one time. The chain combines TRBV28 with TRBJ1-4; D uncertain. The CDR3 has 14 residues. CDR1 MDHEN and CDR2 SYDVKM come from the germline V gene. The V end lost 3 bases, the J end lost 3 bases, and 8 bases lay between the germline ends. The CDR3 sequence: CASSFLASNEKLFF. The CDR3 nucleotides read TGTGCCAGCAGTTTTCTAGCATCTAATGAAAAACTGTTTTTT.

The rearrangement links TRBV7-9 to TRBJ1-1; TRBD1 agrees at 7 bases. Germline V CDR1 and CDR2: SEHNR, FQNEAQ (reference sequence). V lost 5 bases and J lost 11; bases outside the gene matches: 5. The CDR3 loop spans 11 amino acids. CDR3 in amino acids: CASSEQGTAFF. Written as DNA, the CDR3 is TGTGCCAGCAGCGAACAGGGGACGGCTTTCTTT.

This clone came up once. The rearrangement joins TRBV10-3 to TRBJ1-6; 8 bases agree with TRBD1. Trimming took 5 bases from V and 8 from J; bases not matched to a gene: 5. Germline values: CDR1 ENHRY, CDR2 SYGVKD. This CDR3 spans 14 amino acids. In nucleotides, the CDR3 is TGTGCCATCAGTCCCGGGACAGGAGATTCACCCCTCCACTTT. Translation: CAISPGTGDSPLHF.

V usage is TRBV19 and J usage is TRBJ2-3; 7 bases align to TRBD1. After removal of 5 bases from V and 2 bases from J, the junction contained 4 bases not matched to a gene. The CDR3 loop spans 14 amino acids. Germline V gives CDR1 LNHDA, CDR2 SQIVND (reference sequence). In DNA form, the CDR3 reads TGTGCCAGTAGTCGGGACAGCCCCACAGATACGCAGTATTTT. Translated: CASSRDSPTDTQYF. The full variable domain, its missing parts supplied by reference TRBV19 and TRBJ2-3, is DGGITQSPKYLFRKEGQNVTLSCEQNLNHDAMYWYRQDPGQGLRLIYYSQIVNDFQKGDIAEGYSVSREKKESFPLTVTSAQKNPTAFYLCASSRDSPTDTQYFGPGTRLTVL.

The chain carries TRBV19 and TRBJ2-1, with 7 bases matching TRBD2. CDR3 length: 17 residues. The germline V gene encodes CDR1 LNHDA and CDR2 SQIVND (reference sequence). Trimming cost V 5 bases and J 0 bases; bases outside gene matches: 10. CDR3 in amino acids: CASSSETLAASYNEQFF. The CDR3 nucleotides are TGTGCCAGTAGTTCCGAGACGCTAGCGGCCTCCTACAATGAGCAGTTCTTC. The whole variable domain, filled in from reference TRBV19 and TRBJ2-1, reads DGGITQSPKYLFRKEGQNVTLSCEQNLNHDAMYWYRQDPGQGLRLIYYSQIVNDFQKGDIAEGYSVSREKKESFPLTVTSAQKNPTAFYLCASSSETLAASYNEQFFGPGTRLTVL.

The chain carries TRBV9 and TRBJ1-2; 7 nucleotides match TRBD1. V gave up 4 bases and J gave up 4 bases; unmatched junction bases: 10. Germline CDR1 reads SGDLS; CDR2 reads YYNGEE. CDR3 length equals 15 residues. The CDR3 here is CASSSPFDRAYGYTF. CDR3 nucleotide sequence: TGTGCCAGCAGCTCCCCTTTTGACAGGGCCTATGGCTACACCTTC.

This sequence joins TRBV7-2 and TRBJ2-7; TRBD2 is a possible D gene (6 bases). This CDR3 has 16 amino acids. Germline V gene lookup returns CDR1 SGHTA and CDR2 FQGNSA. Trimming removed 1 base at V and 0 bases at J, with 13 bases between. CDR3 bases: TGTGCCAGCAGCTTAGGGGCGGCGGGGTCCTCCTACGAGCAGTACTTC. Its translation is CASSLGAAGSSYEQYF.

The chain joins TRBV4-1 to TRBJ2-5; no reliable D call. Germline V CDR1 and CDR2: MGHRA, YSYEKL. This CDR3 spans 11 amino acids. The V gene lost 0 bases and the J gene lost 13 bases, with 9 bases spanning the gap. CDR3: CASSQDVLVYF. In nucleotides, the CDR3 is TGCGCCAGCAGCCAAGACGTCCTAGTGTACTTC.

The chain's CDR3 is CASHLVVDTQYF. For the CDR3, the DNA is TGTGCCAGCCACTTGGTGGTAGATACGCAGTATTTT. The rearrangement links TRBV7-8 to TRBJ2-3; D ambiguous. Germline CDR1 SGHVS, CDR2 FQNEAQ. CDR3 length equals 12 residues. Deletions cut 8 bases from V and 5 bases from J, with 11 bases between.

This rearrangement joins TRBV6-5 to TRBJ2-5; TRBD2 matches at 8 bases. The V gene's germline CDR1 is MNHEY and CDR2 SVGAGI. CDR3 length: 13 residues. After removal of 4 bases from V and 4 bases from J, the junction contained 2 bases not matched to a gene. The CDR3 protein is CASSSSGRETQYF. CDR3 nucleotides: TGTGCCAGCAGTTCCAGCGGGAGAGAGACCCAGTACTTC.

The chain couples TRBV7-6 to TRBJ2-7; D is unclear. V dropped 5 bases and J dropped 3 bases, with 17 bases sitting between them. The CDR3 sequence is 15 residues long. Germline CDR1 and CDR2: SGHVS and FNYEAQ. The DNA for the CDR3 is TGTGCCAGCAGCCCCCACGGCACGAGGCGCTACGAGCAGTACTTC. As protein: CASSPHGTRRYEQYF.

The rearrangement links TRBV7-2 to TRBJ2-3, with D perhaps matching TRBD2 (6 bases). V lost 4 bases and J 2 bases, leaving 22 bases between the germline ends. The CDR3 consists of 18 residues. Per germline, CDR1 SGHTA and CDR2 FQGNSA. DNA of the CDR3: TGTGCCAGCAGCTCAAGGCCATCTAGCGAGCCTAACACAGATACGCAGTATTTT. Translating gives CASSSRPSSEPNTDTQYF.